These T cell receptor beta chains were read from a single sample in a study of T cells in narcolepsy. Here immunoSEQ multiplex PCR was the method, and the copy in TCRdb shows in-frame clones only, minus some. Counted here are tens of thousands of clones, 75% to 90% occurring once; the ten biggest clones make up roughly 2.6%. The sequenced sample was CD45RA- memory CD4+ T cells from PBMCs. The receptors shown here come from a human donor with narcolepsy. Each CDR3 is given with its conserved first and last residue. D genes are given only for firm matches. Size values are once, few and many counts, or a class for expanded clones, and some rows have none.

D,V,size,J,length,CDR3,DNA
.,TRBV7-9,.,TRBJ1-4,17,CASSQPGTLGDNEKLFF,TGTGCCAGCAGCCAGCCCGGGACTCTGGGGGATAATGAAAAACTGTTTTTT
.,TRBV28,.,TRBJ2-7,15,CASSSPQDGYYEQYF,TGTGCCAGCAGTAGTCCACAGGACGGATACTACGAGCAGTACTTC
TRBD2,TRBV9,.,TRBJ2-5,17,CASSAGLAGGVRETQYF,TGTGCCAGCAGCGCGGGACTAGCGGGGGGTGTAAGAGAGACCCAGTACTTC
.,TRBV5-1,few,TRBJ2-7,17,CASSLNPKGGFNREQYF,TGCGCCAGCAGCCTGAACCCTAAAGGTGGTTTCAATCGCGAGCAGTACTTC
TRBD2,TRBV10-2,.,TRBJ2-2,16,CASTLAGGQFTGELFF,TGCGCCAGCACCCTAGCGGGGGGGCAGTTTACCGGGGAGCTGTTTTTT
.,TRBV5-1,.,TRBJ2-1,14,CASSRGLSYNEQFF,TGCGCCAGCAGCAGGGGCCTATCGTACAATGAGCAGTTCTTC
.,TRBV7-9,.,TRBJ1-1,13,CASSLIRDTEAFF,TGTGCCAGCAGCTTAATACGAGACACTGAAGCTTTCTTT
TRBD1,TRBV27,.,TRBJ2-7,14,CASSFGQGLYEQYF,TGTGCCAGCAGTTTCGGACAGGGGTTATACGAGCAGTACTTC
.,TRBV7-3,.,TRBJ2-3,15,CASSLTVTGTDTQYF,TGTGCCAGCAGCTTAACCGTGACAGGCACAGATACGCAGTATTTT
.,TRBV5-1,.,TRBJ1-1,14,CASSFGQLNTEAFF,TGCGCCAGCAGCTTCGGACAGCTGAACACTGAAGCTTTCTTT
.,TRBV6-1,few,TRBJ2-2,15,CASSEFRGATGELFF,TGTGCCAGCAGTGAATTTCGTGGGGCCACCGGGGAGCTGTTTTTT
.,TRBV19,.,TRBJ1-2,14,CASSSRGDDYGYTF,TGTGCCAGTAGTAGTCGGGGGGATGACTATGGCTACACCTTC
.,TRBV6-1,few,TRBJ1-2,12,CASSAPESGYTF,TGTGCCAGCAGTGCACCAGAGTCAGGCTACACCTTC
.,TRBV30,.,TRBJ1-2,15,CAWSADAPWNYGYTF,TGTGCCTGGAGTGCCGACGCCCCGTGGAACTATGGCTACACCTTC
TRBD2,TRBV28,.,TRBJ2-7,16,CALRCDGGREEYEQYF,TGTGCTCTAAGGTGCGATGGCGGGAGGGAGGAATACGAGCAGTACTTC
TRBD1,TRBV7-6,.,TRBJ2-2,15,CASSRTGANTGELFF,TGTGCCAGCAGCCGTACAGGGGCGAACACCGGGGAGCTGTTTTTT
.,TRBV7-2,.,TRBJ2-3,15,CASSPGRGRADTQYF,TGTGCCAGCAGCCCGGGGCGAGGTCGTGCCGATACGCAGTATTTT
TRBD1,TRBV19,.,TRBJ1-2,16,CASSIEGTGASVGYTF,TGTGCCAGTAGTATAGAGGGAACAGGGGCCAGTGTTGGCTACACCTTC
TRBD1,TRBV11-2,.,TRBJ2-7,14,CASSRQGSSYEQYF,TGTGCCAGCAGTCGACAGGGGAGCTCCTACGAGCAGTACTTC
.,TRBV9,.,TRBJ1-3,15,CASSVVGNSGNTIYF,TGTGCCAGCAGCGTAGTGGGTAACTCTGGAAACACCATATATTTT
TRBD1,TRBV28,.,TRBJ1-5,15,CASKLSDRAYQPQHF,TGTGCCAGCAAACTCTCGGACAGGGCATATCAGCCCCAGCATTTT
TRBD1,TRBV5-4,.,TRBJ1-2,15,CASSFSGTANYGYTF,TGTGCCAGCAGCTTTTCCGGGACAGCTAACTATGGCTACACCTTC
.,TRBV5-8,.,TRBJ1-5,13,CASSFGGGQPQHF,TGTGCCAGCAGCTTTGGTGGGGGTCAGCCCCAGCATTTT
.,TRBV6-6,.,TRBJ1-2,15,CASREARLGPGGYTF,TGTGCCAGCAGAGAGGCCAGATTGGGCCCAGGCGGCTACACCTTC
TRBD2,TRBV6-5,.,TRBJ2-5,16,CASSYTTSGGKETQYF,TGTGCCAGCAGTTACACGACTAGCGGGGGGAAAGAGACCCAGTACTTC
TRBD2,TRBV7-7,.,TRBJ2-1,15,CASSLGLAGVNEQFF,TGTGCCAGCAGCTTAGGACTAGCGGGAGTTAATGAGCAGTTCTTC
.,TRBV4-2,few,TRBJ2-1,13,CASSQARYNEQFF,TGTGCCAGCAGCCAAGCTCGTTACAATGAGCAGTTCTTC
.,TRBV27,.,TRBJ2-2,15,CASSLRGANTGELFF,TGTGCCAGCAGCCTAAGGGGTGCGAACACCGGGGAGCTGTTTTTT
TRBD1,TRBV7-2,.,TRBJ1-2,14,CASSSQGGFYGYTF,TGTGCCAGCAGCTCACAAGGGGGCTTCTATGGCTACACCTTC
.,TRBV29-1,.,TRBJ2-5,12,CSLIQAQGTQYF,TGCTCGCTAATACAGGCCCAGGGGACCCAGTACTTC
.,TRBV19,.,TRBJ1-2,13,CASSMQSRYGYTF,TGTGCCAGTAGTATGCAGAGTCGCTATGGCTACACCTTC
.,TRBV30,.,TRBJ1-1,11,CAWSAFAEAFF,TGTGCCTGGAGTGCCTTCGCTGAAGCTTTCTTT
.,TRBV5-6,.,TRBJ1-1,16,CASSQQGIRANTEAFF,TGTGCCAGCAGCCAGCAGGGAATCCGCGCGAACACTGAAGCTTTCTTT
TRBD1,TRBV6-5,.,TRBJ2-1,15,CASRYARGQVHEQFF,TGTGCCAGCAGGTATGCTCGAGGACAGGTCCATGAGCAGTTCTTC
TRBD1,TRBV6-5,once,TRBJ2-6,15,CASSFRGPGANVLTF,TGTGCCAGCAGTTTCAGGGGGCCTGGGGCCAACGTCCTGACTTTC
TRBD1,TRBV27,.,TRBJ2-1,15,CASAQGASVYNEQFF,TGTGCCAGCGCCCAGGGGGCTAGCGTCTACAATGAGCAGTTCTTC
TRBD2,TRBV6-1,.,TRBJ2-5,16,CASSVLLAGTQETQYF,TGTGCCAGCAGTGTTCTACTAGCGGGAACACAAGAGACCCAGTACTTC